A selection of T cell receptor beta chains follows, all from one sample in a study of blood T cell repertoires in COVID-19. Profiled with immunoSEQ multiplex PCR; TCRdb holds only in-frame clones, not every one. The data contain some 200,000 clones, 75% to 85% of them singletons. The sequencing input was peripheral blood. These receptors originate from a woman aged 80 or older with COVID-19, enrolled during active disease. CDR3s include the opening cysteine and the closing phenylalanine or tryptophan. D genes are given only for firm matches. Clone size is given for some rows only: seen once, a few or many times, or a class if the clone is expanded.

TGTGCCACCACGACTCAGGGGGCGGGAGAAGCTTTCTTT	CATTTQGAGEAFF	TRBD1	13	.	TRBJ1-1	TRBV15
TGTGCCAGCAGCCCCCGGGGTTCTAGCACAGATACGCAGTATTTT	CASSPRGSSTDTQYF	.	15	.	TRBJ2-3	TRBV11-3
TGTGCCAGCAGCTTGATCGGGGGAATGGGAGATACGCAGTATTTT	CASSLIGGMGDTQYF	.	15	.	TRBJ2-3	TRBV5-4
TGTGCCAGCAGCGCACAGGGGGCGGTGGGCGAGCAGTACTTC	CASSAQGAVGEQYF	TRBD1	14	.	TRBJ2-7	TRBV6-5
TGTGCCAGCTCATCCCCCTTCAGCAATCAGCCCCAGCATTTT	CASSSPFSNQPQHF	.	14	.	TRBJ1-5	TRBV18
TGTGCCAGCAGTGAATGGCGGGAGCAGTTCTTC	CASSEWREQFF	.	11	.	TRBJ2-1	TRBV6-1
TGTGCCAGCAGCTTAAGGGGCAGCTACGAGCAGTACTTC	CASSLRGSYEQYF	.	13	.	TRBJ2-7	TRBV7-9
TGTGCCAGTAGTACGACTAGCGGAACCTACGAGCAGTACTTC	CASSTTSGTYEQYF	TRBD2	14	.	TRBJ2-7	TRBV19
TGTGCCAGCAGCTCCCCTCGGGGAGCCAACGTCCTGACTTTC	CASSSPRGANVLTF	.	14	.	TRBJ2-6	TRBV7-2
TGTGCCAGTAGTCCCGCTCGGGGTCGGGATGAAAAACTGTTTTTT	CASSPARGRDEKLFF	.	15	.	TRBJ1-4	TRBV19
TGTGCCAGCAGTGAAGTGCGAGATCTCTATGGCTACACCTTC	CASSEVRDLYGYTF	.	14	.	TRBJ1-2	TRBV2
TGTGCCAGCAGTACGCTAGCTCCCCCCTACAATGAGCAGTTCTTC	CASSTLAPPYNEQFF	.	15	few	TRBJ2-1	TRBV6-5
TGTGCCAGCAGCGGAATAGCCAGGGGCCCAAGGGATGGCTACACCTTC	CASSGIARGPRDGYTF	.	16	.	TRBJ1-2	TRBV5-6
TGCGCCAGCAGCTTGGGACAGGGGATTGCAGATACGCAGTATTTT	CASSLGQGIADTQYF	TRBD1	15	few	TRBJ2-3	TRBV5-1
TGTGCCAGCTCACCAATGGAGACTGAAGCTTTCTTT	CASSPMETEAFF	.	12	.	TRBJ1-1	TRBV18
TGTGCCAGCAGTTTACCGGGACTAAACACAGATACGCAGTATTTT	CASSLPGLNTDTQYF	TRBD2	15	.	TRBJ2-3	TRBV6-5
TGTGCCAGCAGCCAAAACAGCATAGAGTACGAGCAGTACTTC	CASSQNSIEYEQYF	.	14	once	TRBJ2-7	TRBV4-2
TGTGCCAGCAGCTTAAGAAGAGTCGGGAAGGAAAAACTGTTTTTT	CASSLRRVGKEKLFF	.	15	.	TRBJ1-4	TRBV11-3
TGTGCCAGCAGTTACGGGGGGGCTAACTATGGCTACACCTTC	CASSYGGANYGYTF	.	14	.	TRBJ1-2	TRBV6-5
TGTGCCAGCAGTTACTCGTGGACAGAGGAAGATGGCTACACCTTC	CASSYSWTEEDGYTF	.	15	few	TRBJ1-2	TRBV6-6
TGTGCCAGTAGTATTCAGGGCGTAGGACGTAATGAGCAGTTCTTC	CASSIQGVGRNEQFF	.	15	.	TRBJ2-1	TRBV19
TGTGCCAGCGGGGGGGGGAATCAGCCCCAGCATTTT	CASGGGNQPQHF	.	12	.	TRBJ1-5	TRBV6-5
TGTGCCAGTAGTATCTACGACACGGTCAATCAGCCCCAGCATTTT	CASSIYDTVNQPQHF	.	15	.	TRBJ1-5	TRBV19
TGTGCCAGCAGCTTGGCCAGCGGGAGTATCAATGAGCAGTTCTTC	CASSLASGSINEQFF	TRBD2	15	.	TRBJ2-1	TRBV5-4
TGTGCCATCAGTGTCTCGTCCCCCCTAGATACGCAGTATTTT	CAISVSSPLDTQYF	.	14	.	TRBJ2-3	TRBV10-3
TGTGCCAGCAGTGATAGGTTGGGGGCATGGGATACGCAGTATTTT	CASSDRLGAWDTQYF	.	15	.	TRBJ2-3	TRBV6-1
TGTGCCAGCAGTGATAGTCGGGCACGAGGGCATCAGCCCCAGCATTTT	CASSDSRARGHQPQHF	.	16	.	TRBJ1-5	TRBV6-1
TGTGCCAGCAACTCACAGGGAGCGGCAAGGAACACCTTC	CASNSQGAARNTF	.	13	.	TRBJ1-2	TRBV19
TGTGCCAGCAGTTACTCATCTACTTGGACAGGGGCCTTCTCCTACGAGCAGTACTTC	CASSYSSTWTGAFSYEQYF	TRBD1	19	.	TRBJ2-7	TRBV6-2/TRBV6-3
TGTGCCAGCAGCGCCGGGACAGGGTTGACAAACTATGGCTACACCTTC	CASSAGTGLTNYGYTF	TRBD1	16	.	TRBJ1-2	TRBV7-8
TGCAGCGTCGAGGGGGGACAGGGGGTGGACGAGCAGTACTTC	CSVEGGQGVDEQYF	TRBD1	14	.	TRBJ2-7	TRBV29-1
TGTGCCAGCAGCCGACAGACCGATTCACCCCTCCACTTT	CASSRQTDSPLHF	.	13	few	TRBJ1-6	TRBV16
TGCGCCAGCAGCCAACCCCCAGCCGGGACAGGTAAGCGTTTGACGAGGACTGAAGCTTTCTTT	CASSQPPAGTGKRLTRTEAFF	TRBD1	21	.	TRBJ1-1	TRBV4-1
TGTGCCAGCAGCTGGACAGAAGGTGGCTACACCTTC	CASSWTEGGYTF	.	12	.	TRBJ1-2	TRBV7-9
TGTGCCAGCAGCTATACAGGGGTACCCCTCTATGGCTACACCTTC	CASSYTGVPLYGYTF	TRBD1	15	.	TRBJ1-2	TRBV28
TGTGCCAGCAGCCCCGCCCCTCGCGGCTCCACCTTC	CASSPAPRGSTF	.	12	.	TRBJ1-2	TRBV7-9
TGCAGCGTTGCAGGGCTCTATGGCTACACCTTC	CSVAGLYGYTF	.	11	many	TRBJ1-2	TRBV29-1
TGTGCCAGCAGCTACCGGGACTCCTACGAGCAGTACTTC	CASSYRDSYEQYF	.	13	.	TRBJ2-7	TRBV5-4
TGTGCCAGCAGTTATACGCACCGGGACAGTAACCTCGTGCAGTACTTC	CASSYTHRDSNLVQYF	TRBD1	16	.	TRBJ2-7	TRBV11-3
TGCAGCGTTGAGACAGGGCCGGGCAATCAGCCCCAGCATTTT	CSVETGPGNQPQHF	TRBD1	14	.	TRBJ1-5	TRBV29-1
TGTGCCAGCAGTTTATTCTTGCGGGCTAGCGGGAGGGATGAGCAGTTCTTC	CASSLFLRASGRDEQFF	TRBD2	17	.	TRBJ2-1	TRBV28
TGTGCCATCAGTGAATGGCTAGTCCTGAACACTGAAGCTTTCTTT	CAISEWLVLNTEAFF	.	15	.	TRBJ1-1	TRBV10-3